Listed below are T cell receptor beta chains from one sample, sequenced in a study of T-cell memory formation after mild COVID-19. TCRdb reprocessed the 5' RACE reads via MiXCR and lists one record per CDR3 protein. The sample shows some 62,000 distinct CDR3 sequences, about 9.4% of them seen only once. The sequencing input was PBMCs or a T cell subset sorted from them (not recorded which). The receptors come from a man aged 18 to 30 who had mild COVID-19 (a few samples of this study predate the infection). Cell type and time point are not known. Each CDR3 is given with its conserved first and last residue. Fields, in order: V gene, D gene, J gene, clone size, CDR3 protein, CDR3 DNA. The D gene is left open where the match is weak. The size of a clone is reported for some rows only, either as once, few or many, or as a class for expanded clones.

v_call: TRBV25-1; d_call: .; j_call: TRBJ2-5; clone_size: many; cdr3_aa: CASSDSEDWGETQYF; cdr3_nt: TGTGCCAGCAGTGATTCTGAGGACTGGGGGGAGACCCAGTACTTC
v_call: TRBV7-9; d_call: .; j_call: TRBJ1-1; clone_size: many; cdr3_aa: CASSPFTRGNTEAFF; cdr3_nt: TGTGCCAGCAGCCCTTTCACTAGGGGGAACACTGAAGCTTTCTTT
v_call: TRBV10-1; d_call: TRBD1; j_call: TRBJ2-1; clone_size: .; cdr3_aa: CASMPGQGGNEQFF; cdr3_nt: TGCGCCAGCATGCCGGGACAGGGGGGAAATGAGCAGTTCTTC
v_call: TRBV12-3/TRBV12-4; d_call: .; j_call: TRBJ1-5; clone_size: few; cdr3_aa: CASSFRFDQPQHF; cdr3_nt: TGTGCCAGCAGTTTCAGGTTCGACCAGCCCCAGCATTTT
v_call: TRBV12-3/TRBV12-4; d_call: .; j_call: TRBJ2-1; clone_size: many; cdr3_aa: CASSLDRTYNEQFF; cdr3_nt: TGTGCCAGCAGTCTGGACAGAACCTACAATGAGCAGTTCTTC
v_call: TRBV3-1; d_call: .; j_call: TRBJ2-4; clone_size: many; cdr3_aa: CASSLTGTFNIQYF; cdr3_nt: TGTGCCAGCAGCCTTACCGGGACTTTCAACATTCAGTACTTC
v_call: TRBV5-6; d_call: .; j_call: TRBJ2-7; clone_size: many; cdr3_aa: CASSLWGAIYEQYF; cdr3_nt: TGTGCCAGCAGCTTGTGGGGGGCCATCTACGAGCAGTACTTC
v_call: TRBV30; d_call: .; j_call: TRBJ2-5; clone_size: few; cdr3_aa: CAWSVGGGETQYF; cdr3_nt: TGTGCCTGGAGTGTAGGGGGGGGAGAGACCCAGTACTTC
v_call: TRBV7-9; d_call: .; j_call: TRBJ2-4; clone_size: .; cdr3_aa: CASASGPIQYF; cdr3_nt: TGTGCCAGCGCCTCGGGACCCATTCAGTACTTC
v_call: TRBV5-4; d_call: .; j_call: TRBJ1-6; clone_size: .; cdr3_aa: CASSLEQGNSPLHF; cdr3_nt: TGTGCCAGCAGCTTGGAACAGGGAAATTCACCCCTCCACTTT
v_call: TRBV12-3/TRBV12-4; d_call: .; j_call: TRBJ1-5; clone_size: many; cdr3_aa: CASSLGSGGNQPQHF; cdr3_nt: TGTGCCAGCAGTTTAGGGTCGGGTGGCAATCAGCCCCAGCATTTT
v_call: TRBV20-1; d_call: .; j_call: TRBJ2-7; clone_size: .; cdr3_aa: CSARWGAPLYEQYF; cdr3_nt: TGCAGTGCTAGGTGGGGGGCTCCTCTCTACGAGCAGTACTTC
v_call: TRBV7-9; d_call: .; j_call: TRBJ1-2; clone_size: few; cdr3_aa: CASSLRADYGYTF; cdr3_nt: TGTGCCAGCAGCTTACGAGCGGATTATGGCTACACCTTC
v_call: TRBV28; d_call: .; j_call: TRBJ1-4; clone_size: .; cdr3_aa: CDSSLGVGSATNEKLFF; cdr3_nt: TGTGACAGCAGTTTAGGTGTGGGGTCTGCAACTAATGAAAAACTGTTTTTT
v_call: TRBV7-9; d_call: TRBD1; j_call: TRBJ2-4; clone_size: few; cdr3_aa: CASGPGQGHNIQYF; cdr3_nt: TGTGCCAGCGGCCCGGGACAGGGACATAACATTCAGTACTTC
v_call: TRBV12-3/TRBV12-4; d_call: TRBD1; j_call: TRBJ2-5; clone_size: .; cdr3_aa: CASSSGTGEETQYF; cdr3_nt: TGTGCCAGCAGCTCCGGGACAGGGGAGGAGACCCAGTACTTC
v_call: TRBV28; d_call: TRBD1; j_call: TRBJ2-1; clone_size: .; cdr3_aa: CASSFPDRGNEQFF; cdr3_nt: TGTGCCAGCAGTTTCCCGGACAGGGGCAATGAGCAGTTCTTC
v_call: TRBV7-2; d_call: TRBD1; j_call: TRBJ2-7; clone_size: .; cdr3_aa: CASSFGPGTGVDEQYF; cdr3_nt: TGTGCCAGCAGCTTCGGCCCCGGGACAGGGGTTGACGAGCAGTACTTC
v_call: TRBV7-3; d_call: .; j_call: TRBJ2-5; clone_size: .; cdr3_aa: CASSPGVSYQETQYF; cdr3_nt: TGTGCCAGCAGCCCGGGGGTATCGTACCAAGAGACCCAGTACTTC
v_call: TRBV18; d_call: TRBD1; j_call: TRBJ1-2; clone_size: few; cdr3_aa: CASSTGTGRDYGYTF; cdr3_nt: TGTGCCAGCTCAACCGGGACAGGGCGCGACTATGGCTACACCTTC
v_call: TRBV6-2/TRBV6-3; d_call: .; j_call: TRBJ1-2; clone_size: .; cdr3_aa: CASSFLGTPVSYGYTF; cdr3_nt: TGTGCCAGCAGTTTCCTTGGGACTCCCGTATCCTATGGCTACACCTTC
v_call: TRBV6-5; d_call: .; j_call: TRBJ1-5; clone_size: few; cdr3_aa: CASSYTGPSNQPQHF; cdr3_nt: TGTGCCAGCAGTTACACAGGGCCCAGTAATCAGCCCCAGCATTTT
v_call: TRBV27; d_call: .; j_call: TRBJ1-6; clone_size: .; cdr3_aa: CASSRVAASPPLHF; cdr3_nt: TGTGCCAGCAGTCGAGTCGCCGCCTCCCCACCCCTCCACTTT
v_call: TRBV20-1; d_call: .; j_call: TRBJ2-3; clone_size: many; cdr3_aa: CSARDAVGADTQYF; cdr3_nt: TGCAGTGCTAGAGATGCAGTGGGGGCAGATACGCAGTATTTT
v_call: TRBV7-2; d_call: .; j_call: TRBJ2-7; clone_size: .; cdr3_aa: CASKSLAGTYEQYF; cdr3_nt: TGTGCCAGCAAGTCACTAGCCGGGACGTACGAGCAGTACTTC
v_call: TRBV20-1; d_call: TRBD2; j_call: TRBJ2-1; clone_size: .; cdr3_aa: CSARKRGGNNEQFF; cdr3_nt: TGCAGTGCTAGAAAGCGGGGGGGCAACAATGAGCAGTTCTTC
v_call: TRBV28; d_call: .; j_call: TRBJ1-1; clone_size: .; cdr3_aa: CASSHPGGRDMNTEAFF; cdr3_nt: TGTGCCAGCAGTCATCCAGGCGGCAGGGACATGAACACTGAAGCTTTCTTT
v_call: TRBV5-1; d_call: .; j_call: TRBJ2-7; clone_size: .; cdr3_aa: CASSLGRDTGAYEQYF; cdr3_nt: TGCGCCAGCAGCTTGGGAAGGGACACTGGAGCCTACGAGCAGTACTTC
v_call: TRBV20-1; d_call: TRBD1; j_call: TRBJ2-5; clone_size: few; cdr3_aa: CSASKGAAETQYF; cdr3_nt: TGCAGTGCTAGCAAGGGGGCGGCAGAGACCCAGTACTTC
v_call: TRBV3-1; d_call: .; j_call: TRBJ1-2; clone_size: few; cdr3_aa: CASSPDTNYGYTF; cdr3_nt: TGTGCCAGCAGCCCGGACACAAACTATGGCTACACCTTC
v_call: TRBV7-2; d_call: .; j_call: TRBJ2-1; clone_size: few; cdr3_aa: CASSLSFGGNEQFF; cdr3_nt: TGTGCCAGCAGCTTGAGTTTCGGGGGCAATGAGCAGTTCTTC
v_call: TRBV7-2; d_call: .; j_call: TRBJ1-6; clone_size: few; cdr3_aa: CASSQYRDGSPLHF; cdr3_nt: TGTGCCAGCAGCCAATACAGGGACGGTTCACCCCTCCACTTT